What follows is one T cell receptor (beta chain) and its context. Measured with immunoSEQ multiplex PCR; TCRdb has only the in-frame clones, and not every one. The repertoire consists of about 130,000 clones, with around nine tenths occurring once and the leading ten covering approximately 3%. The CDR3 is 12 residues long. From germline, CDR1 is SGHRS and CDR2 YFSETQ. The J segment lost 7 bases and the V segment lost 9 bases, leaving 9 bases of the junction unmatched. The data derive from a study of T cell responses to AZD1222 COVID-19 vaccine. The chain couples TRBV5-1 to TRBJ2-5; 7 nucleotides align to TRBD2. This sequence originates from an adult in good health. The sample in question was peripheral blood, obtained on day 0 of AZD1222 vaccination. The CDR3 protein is CATTIGEGTQYF. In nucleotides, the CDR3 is TGCGCCACCACGATTGGGGAGGGGACCCAGTACTTC.